This is a list of T cell receptor beta chains from one sample in a study of CD8 T cells in Susac syndrome. MiXCR, applied by TCRdb to the immunoSEQ multiplex PCR reads, yields one record per CDR3 protein. The sample contains fewer than 300,000 distinct CDR3 sequences, 70% to 90% of which appear only once. Sequenced material: CD8+ T cells from PBMCs. Receptor source: a human donor with multiple sclerosis. Both conserved end residues are part of each CDR3. The D gene is left open where the match is weak. Size is omitted from some rows. Given values are once, few, many or a class for expanded clones.

V gene	clone size	J gene	D gene	CDR3 DNA	CDR3 protein
TRBV25-1	.	TRBJ2-2	.	TGTGCCAGCAGTGAATACATGAGTACCGGGGAGCTGTTTTTT	CASSEYMSTGELFF
TRBV10-1	once	TRBJ2-1	.	TGCGCCAGCAGTCCTATTTCTAGCGCGAACTACAATGAGCAGTTCTTC	CASSPISSANYNEQFF
TRBV15	.	TRBJ1-1	.	TGTGCCACCAGCAGACTCAGGGGAGGGTTCGGGATGAACACTGAAGCTTTCTTT	CATSRLRGGFGMNTEAFF
TRBV9	.	TRBJ2-2	TRBD2	TGTGCCAGCAGCCCTAGCGGGATTTTAGGGGGGGAGCTGTTTTTT	CASSPSGILGGELFF
TRBV27	.	TRBJ1-1	.	TGTGCCAGCAGTTTTGGCAGACTGGAAGAAGCTTTCTTT	CASSFGRLEEAFF
TRBV2	.	TRBJ2-2	TRBD1	TGTGCCAGCAGCGCGACAGGGGTTACCGGGGAGCTGTTTTTT	CASSATGVTGELFF
TRBV3-1	.	TRBJ1-1	.	TGTGCCAGCAGCCGTTGGGTGGACACTGAAGCTTTCTTT	CASSRWVDTEAFF
TRBV7-9	.	TRBJ1-1	.	TGTGCCAGCAGCTTACGGGAGGGGAACACTGAAGCTTTCTTT	CASSLREGNTEAFF
TRBV28	.	TRBJ1-4	.	TGTGCCAGCAGTGCCGGGGACCGCGTAGGTGAAAAACTGTTTTTT	CASSAGDRVGEKLFF
TRBV20-1	.	TRBJ2-7	TRBD2	TGCAGTGTCCGAACTAGCGGGAGGTACGAGCAGTACTTC	CSVRTSGRYEQYF
TRBV24-1	.	TRBJ2-1	TRBD1	TGTGCCACCCGGAACACAGGGGCCTACAATGAGCAGTTCTTC	CATRNTGAYNEQFF
TRBV27	.	TRBJ2-2	TRBD1	TGTGCCAGCAGTTTCCGACAGGGGGCCGCCGGGGAGCTGTTTTTT	CASSFRQGAAGELFF
TRBV18	.	TRBJ2-1	.	TGTGCCAGCTCACCACGGCCGGGGGAGGGGGATGAGCAGTTCTTC	CASSPRPGEGDEQFF
TRBV20-1	.	TRBJ1-3	TRBD1	TGCAGTGCTACCCGGGACAGGGTTGGAAACACCATATATTTT	CSATRDRVGNTIYF
TRBV10-3	once	TRBJ1-2	.	TGTGCCATCATCATCCCAGGGAGTAGAGGCTACACCTTC	CAIIIPGSRGYTF
TRBV6-5	few	TRBJ1-2	.	TGTGCCAGCAGTTCGATAACAGGGAGCTATGGCTACACCTTC	CASSSITGSYGYTF